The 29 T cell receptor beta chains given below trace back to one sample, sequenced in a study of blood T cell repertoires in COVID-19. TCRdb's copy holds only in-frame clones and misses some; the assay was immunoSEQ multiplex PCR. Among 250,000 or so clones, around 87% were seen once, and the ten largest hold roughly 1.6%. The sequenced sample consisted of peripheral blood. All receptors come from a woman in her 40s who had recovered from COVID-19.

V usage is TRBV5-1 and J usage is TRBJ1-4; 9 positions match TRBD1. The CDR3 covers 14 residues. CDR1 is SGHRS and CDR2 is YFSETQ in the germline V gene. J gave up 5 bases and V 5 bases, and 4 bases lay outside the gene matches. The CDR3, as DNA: TGCGCCAGCAGTCGGACAGGGGTGAATGAAAAACTGTTTTTT. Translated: CASSRTGVNEKLFF.

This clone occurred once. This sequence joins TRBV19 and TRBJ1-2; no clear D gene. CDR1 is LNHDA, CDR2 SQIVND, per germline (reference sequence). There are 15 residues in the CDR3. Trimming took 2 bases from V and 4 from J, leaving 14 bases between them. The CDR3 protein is CASSISPFAGYGYTF. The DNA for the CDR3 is TGTGCCAGTAGTATATCCCCTTTTGCGGGCTATGGCTACACCTTC.

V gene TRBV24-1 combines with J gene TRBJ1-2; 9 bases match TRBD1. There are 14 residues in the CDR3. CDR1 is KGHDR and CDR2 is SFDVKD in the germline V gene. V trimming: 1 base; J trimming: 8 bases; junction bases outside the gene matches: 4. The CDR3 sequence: CATSDLGDRVGYTF. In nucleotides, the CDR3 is TGTGCCACCAGTGATTTAGGGGACAGGGTAGGCTACACCTTC.

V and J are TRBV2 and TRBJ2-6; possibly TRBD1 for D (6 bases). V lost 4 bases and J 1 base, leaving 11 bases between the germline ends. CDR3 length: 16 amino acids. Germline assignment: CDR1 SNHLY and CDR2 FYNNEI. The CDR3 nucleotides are TGTGCCAGCAGTGCTTCAGGGGCGTCTGGGGCCAACGTCCTGACTTTC. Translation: CASSASGASGANVLTF.

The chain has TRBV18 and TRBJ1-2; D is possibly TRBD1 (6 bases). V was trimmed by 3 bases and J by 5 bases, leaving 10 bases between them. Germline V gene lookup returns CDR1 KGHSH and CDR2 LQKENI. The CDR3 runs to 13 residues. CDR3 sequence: CASSPGQPYGYTF. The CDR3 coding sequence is TGTGCCAGCTCACCCGGACAGCCTTATGGCTACACCTTC.

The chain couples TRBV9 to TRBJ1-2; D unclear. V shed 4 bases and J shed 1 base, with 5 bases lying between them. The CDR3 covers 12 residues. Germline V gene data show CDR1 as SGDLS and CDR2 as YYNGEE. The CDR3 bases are TGTGCCAGCAGCCCTAATAACTATGGCTACACCTTC. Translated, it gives CASSPNNYGYTF.

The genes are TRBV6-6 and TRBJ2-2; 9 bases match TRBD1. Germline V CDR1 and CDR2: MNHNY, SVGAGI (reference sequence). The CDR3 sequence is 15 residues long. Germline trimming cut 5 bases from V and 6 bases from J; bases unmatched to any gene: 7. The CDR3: CASSEPGQGSGELFF. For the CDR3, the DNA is TGTGCCAGCAGTGAGCCCGGACAGGGGTCCGGGGAGCTGTTTTTT.

The CDR3 is CASSQDGGPDTQYF. DNA for the CDR3: TGTGCCAGCAGCCAAGATGGGGGCCCAGATACGCAGTATTTT. The V gene is TRBV3-1 (or the pseudogene TRBV3-2), the J gene TRBJ2-3; D is possibly TRBD1 (6 bases). The CDR3 is 14 residues long. Germline CDR1 reads LGHDT; CDR2 reads YNNKEL (reference sequence). V was cut by 0 bases and J by 4 bases, with 8 bases left in between.

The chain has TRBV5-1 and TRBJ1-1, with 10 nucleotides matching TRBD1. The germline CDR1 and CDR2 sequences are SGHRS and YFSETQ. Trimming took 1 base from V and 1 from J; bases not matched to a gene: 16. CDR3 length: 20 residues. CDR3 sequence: CASSLPPSRGQGRRNTEAFF. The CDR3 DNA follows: TGCGCCAGCAGCTTGCCCCCCTCCCGGGGACAGGGGCGAAGGAACACTGAAGCTTTCTTT.

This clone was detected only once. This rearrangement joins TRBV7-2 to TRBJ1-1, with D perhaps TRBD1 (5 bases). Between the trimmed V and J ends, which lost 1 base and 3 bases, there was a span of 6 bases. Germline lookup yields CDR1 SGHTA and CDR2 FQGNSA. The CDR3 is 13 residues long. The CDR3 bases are TGTGCCAGCAGCTTAGGACAGCACACTGAAGCTTTCTTT. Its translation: CASSLGQHTEAFF. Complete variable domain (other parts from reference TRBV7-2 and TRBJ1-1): GAGVSQSPSNKVTEKGKDVELRCDPISGHTALYWYRQSLGQGLEFLIYFQGNSAPDKSGLPSDRFSAERTGGSVSTLTIQRTQQEDSAVYLCASSLGQHTEAFFGQGTRLTVV.

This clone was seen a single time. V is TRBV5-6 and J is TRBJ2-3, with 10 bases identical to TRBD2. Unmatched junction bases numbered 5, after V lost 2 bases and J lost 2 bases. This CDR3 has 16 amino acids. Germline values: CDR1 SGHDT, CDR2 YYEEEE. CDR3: CASSFVAGGSTDTQYF. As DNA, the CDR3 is TGTGCCAGCAGCTTCGTAGCGGGGGGTTCCACAGATACGCAGTATTTT.

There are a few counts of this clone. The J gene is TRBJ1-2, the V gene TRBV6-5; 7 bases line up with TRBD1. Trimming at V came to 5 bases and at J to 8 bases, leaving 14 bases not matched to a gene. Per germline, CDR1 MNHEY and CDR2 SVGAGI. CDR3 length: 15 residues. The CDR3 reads CASSPNLSTGDGYTF. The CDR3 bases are TGTGCCAGCAGTCCCAACCTCAGCACAGGGGACGGCTACACCTTC.

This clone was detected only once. CDR3 sequence: CASRGSVLGGTEAFF. DNA for the CDR3: TGTGCCAGCAGGGGATCAGTTCTAGGGGGCACTGAAGCTTTCTTT. The V and J genes are TRBV25-1 and TRBJ1-1; tentatively, D is TRBD1 (6 bases). The V gene lost 6 bases and the J gene lost 4 bases, with 18 bases spanning the gap. CDR3 length: 15 amino acids. From germline, CDR1 is MGHDK and CDR2 SYGVNS.

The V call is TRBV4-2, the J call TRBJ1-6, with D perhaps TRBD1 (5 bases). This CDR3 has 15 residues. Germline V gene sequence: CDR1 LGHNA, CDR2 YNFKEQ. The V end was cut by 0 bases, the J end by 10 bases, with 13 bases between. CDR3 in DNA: TGTGCCAGCAGCCAAGAGGGGGGTCTGGACTCACCCCTCCACTTT. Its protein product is CASSQEGGLDSPLHF.

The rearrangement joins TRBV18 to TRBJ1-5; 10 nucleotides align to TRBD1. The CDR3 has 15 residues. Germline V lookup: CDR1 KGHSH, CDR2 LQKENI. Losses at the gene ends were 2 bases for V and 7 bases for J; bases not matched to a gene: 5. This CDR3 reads CASSPGTGVGQPQHF. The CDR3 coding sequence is TGTGCCAGCTCACCAGGGACAGGGGTGGGGCAGCCCCAGCATTTT.

The DNA of the CDR3 is TGCGCCAGCAGCCAACGGGACAGCGATAACTATGGCTACACCTTC. Protein: CASSQRDSDNYGYTF. This chain joins TRBV4-1 and TRBJ1-2, with 7 bases lining up with TRBD1. CDR3 size: 15 residues. After removal of 2 bases from V and 1 base from J, the junction contained 4 bases not matched to a gene. Looked up from germline, CDR1 is MGHRA and CDR2 is YSYEKL.

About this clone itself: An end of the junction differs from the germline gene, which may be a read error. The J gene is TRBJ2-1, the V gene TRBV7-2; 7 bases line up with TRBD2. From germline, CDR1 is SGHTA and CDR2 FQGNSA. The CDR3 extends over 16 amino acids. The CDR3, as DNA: TGTGCCAGCACTAAAAGAGGTGGGACTATCTCAAATGGGCAGTTCTTC. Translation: CASTKRGGTISNGQFF.

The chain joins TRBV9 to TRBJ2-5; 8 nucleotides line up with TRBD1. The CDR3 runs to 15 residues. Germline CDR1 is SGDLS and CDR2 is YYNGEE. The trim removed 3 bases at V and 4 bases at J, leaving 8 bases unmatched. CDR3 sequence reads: CASSGGQGLSETQYF. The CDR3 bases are TGTGCCAGCAGCGGCGGACAGGGTTTATCAGAGACCCAGTACTTC. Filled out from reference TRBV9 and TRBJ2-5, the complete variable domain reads DSGVTQTPKHLITATGQRVTLRCSPRSGDLSVYWYQQSLDQGLQFLIQYYNGEERAKGNILERFSAQQFPDLHSELNLSSLELGDSALYFCASSGGQGLSETQYFGPGTRLLVL.

This chain's CDR3 is CASSHQLLGLAGTGELFF. CDR3 DNA: TGTGCCAGCAGCCACCAGTTGTTGGGACTAGCGGGCACCGGGGAGCTGTTTTTT. The V gene is TRBV5-8, the J gene TRBJ2-2, with TRBD2 identical over 12 bases. Germline V gives CDR1 SGHTS, CDR2 YDEGEE. Losses at the gene ends were 4 bases for V and 4 bases for J; bases not matched to a gene: 11. The CDR3 spans 18 residues.

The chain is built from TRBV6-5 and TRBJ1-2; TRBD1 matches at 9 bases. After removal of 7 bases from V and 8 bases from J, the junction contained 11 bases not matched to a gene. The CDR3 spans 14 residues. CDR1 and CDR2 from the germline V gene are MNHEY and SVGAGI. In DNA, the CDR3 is TGTGCCAGCACCGAAGGACAGGGGAGTAAGGGCTACACCTTC. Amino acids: CASTEGQGSKGYTF.

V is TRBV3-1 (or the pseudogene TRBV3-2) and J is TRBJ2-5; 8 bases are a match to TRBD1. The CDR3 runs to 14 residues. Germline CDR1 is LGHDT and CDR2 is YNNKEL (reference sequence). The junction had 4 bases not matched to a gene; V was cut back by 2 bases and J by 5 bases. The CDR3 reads CASSQRTGHETQYF. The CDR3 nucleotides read TGTGCCAGCAGCCAAAGGACAGGGCACGAGACCCAGTACTTC.

The CDR3 is CASSKNERGRGYEQYF. CDR3 sequence (DNA): TGTGCCAGCAGCAAAAATGAGCGGGGGCGCGGCTACGAGCAGTACTTC. The J gene is TRBJ2-7, the V gene TRBV21-1; TRBD2 is the table's D call, not checked against the DNA. TRBV21-1 corresponds to a pseudogene. This CDR3 comprises 16 residues.

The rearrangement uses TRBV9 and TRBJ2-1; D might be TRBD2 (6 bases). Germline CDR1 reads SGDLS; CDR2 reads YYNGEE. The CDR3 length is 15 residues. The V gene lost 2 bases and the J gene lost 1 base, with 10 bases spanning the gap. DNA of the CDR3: TGTGCCAGCAGCGTTTTTGCGGGATCCTACAATGAGCAGTTCTTC. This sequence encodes CASSVFAGSYNEQFF.

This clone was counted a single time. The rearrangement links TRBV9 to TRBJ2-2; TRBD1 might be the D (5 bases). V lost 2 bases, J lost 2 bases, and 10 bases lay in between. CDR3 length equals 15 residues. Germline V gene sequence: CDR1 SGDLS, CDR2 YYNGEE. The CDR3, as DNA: TGTGCCAGCAGCGTGACAGTGACCAACACCGGGGAGCTGTTTTTT. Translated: CASSVTVTNTGELFF.

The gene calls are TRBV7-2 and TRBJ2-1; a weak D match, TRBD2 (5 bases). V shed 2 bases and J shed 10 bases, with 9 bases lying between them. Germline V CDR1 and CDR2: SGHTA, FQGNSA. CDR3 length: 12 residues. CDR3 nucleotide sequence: TGTGCCAGCAGCTTAACGAGGGTCGAGCAGTTCTTC. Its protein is CASSLTRVEQFF.

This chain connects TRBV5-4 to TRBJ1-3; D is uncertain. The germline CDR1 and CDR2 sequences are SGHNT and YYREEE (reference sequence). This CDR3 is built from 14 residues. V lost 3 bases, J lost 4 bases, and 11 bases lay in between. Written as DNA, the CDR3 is TGTGCCAGCAGCTCGACGAACAGAGGAAACACCATATATTTT. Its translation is CASSSTNRGNTIYF. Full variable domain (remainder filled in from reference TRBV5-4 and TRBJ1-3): ETGVTQSPTHLIKTRGQQVTLRCSSQSGHNTVSWYQQALGQGPQFIFQYYREEENGRGNFPPRFSGLQFPNYSSELNVNALELDDSALYLCASSSTNRGNTIYFGEGSWLTVV.

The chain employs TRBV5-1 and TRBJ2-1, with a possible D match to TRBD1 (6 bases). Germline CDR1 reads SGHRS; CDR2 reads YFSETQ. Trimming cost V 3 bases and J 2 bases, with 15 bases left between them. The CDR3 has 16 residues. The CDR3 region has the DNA TGCGCCAGCAGCTCAAATTTCAGGGGACCCTACAATGAGCAGTTCTTC. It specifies CASSSNFRGPYNEQFF.

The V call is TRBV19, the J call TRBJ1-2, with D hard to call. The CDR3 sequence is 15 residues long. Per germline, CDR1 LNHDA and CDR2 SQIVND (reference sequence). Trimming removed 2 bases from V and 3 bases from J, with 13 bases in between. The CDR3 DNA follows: TGTGCCAGTAGTATACCGCCAATGGAGGACTATGGCTACACCTTC. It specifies CASSIPPMEDYGYTF. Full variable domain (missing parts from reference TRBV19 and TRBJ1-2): DGGITQSPKYLFRKEGQNVTLSCEQNLNHDAMYWYRQDPGQGLRLIYYSQIVNDFQKGDIAEGYSVSREKKESFPLTVTSAQKNPTAFYLCASSIPPMEDYGYTFGSGTRLTVV.

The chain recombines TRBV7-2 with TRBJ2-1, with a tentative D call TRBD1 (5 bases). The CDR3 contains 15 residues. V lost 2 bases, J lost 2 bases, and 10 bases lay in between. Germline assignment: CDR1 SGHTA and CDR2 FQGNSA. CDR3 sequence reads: CASSLRSGTYNEQFF. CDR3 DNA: TGTGCCAGCAGCTTAAGGTCAGGGACCTACAATGAGCAGTTCTTC. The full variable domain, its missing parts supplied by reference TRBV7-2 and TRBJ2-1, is GAGVSQSPSNKVTEKGKDVELRCDPISGHTALYWYRQSLGQGLEFLIYFQGNSAPDKSGLPSDRFSAERTGGSVSTLTIQRTQQEDSAVYLCASSLRSGTYNEQFFGPGTRLTVL.